Here is one TCR beta chain with its context. As yet, its antigen is unknown. The sample belongs to a study of T cell repertoires in cytomegalovirus infection. Germline loops: CDR1 LNHDA, CDR2 SQIVND (reference sequence). Deletions cut 8 bases from V and 4 bases from J, with 14 bases between. The CDR3 extends over 13 amino acids. One entry per CDR3 protein, called by TCRdb with MiXCR from the reads. The sample contains about 920,000 distinct CDR3 sequences, around 29% of which appear only once. The specimen was cultured CD8+ T cells from PBMCs, collected from culture after CMV antigen stimulation. This clonotype was obtained from a human donor in good health (CMV status not recorded). Some clones in this sample may be carry-over from other donors' samples. The V gene is TRBV19, the J gene TRBJ1-1; no definite D call. In DNA form, the CDR3 reads TGTGCCAGTCACGGCCCTGGAGGCACTGAAGCTTTCTTT. This translates into CASHGPGGTEAFF. Filled out from reference TRBV19 and TRBJ1-1, the complete variable domain reads DGGITQSPKYLFRKEGQNVTLSCEQNLNHDAMYWYRQDPGQGLRLIYYSQIVNDFQKGDIAEGYSVSREKKESFPLTVTSAQKNPTAFYLCASHGPGGTEAFFGQGTRLTVV.